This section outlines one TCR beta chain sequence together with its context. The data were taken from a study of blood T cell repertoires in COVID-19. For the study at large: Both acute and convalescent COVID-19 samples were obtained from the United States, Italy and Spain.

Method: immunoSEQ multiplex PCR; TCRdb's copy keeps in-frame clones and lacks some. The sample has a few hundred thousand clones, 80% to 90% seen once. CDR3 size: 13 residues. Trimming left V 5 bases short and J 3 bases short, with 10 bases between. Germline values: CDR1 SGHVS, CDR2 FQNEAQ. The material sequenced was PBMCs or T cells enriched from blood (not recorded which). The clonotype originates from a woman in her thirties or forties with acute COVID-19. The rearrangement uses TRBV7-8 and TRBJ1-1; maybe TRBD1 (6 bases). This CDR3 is CASSRTVDTEAFF. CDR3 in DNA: TGTGCCAGCAGCAGGACAGTTGACACTGAAGCTTTCTTT.